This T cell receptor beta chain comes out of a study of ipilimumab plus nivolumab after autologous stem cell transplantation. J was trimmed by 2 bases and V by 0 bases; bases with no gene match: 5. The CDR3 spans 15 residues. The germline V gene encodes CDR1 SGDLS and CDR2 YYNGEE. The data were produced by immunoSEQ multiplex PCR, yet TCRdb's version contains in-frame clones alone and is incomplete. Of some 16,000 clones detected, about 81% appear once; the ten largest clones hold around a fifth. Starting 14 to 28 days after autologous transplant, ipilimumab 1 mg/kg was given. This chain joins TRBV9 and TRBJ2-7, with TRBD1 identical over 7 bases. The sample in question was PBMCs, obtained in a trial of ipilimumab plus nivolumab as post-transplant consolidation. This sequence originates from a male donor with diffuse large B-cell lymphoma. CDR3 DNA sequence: TGTGCCAGCAGCGTAGGGGTTCAGGGGGCCTACGAGCAGTACTTC. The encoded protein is CASSVGVQGAYEQYF.